The 32 T cell receptor beta chains in this list originate from one sample, sequenced in a study of blood T cell repertoires in COVID-19. Libraries were prepared by immunoSEQ multiplex PCR; TCRdb keeps only in-frame clonotypes and omits some of them. The sample has fewer than 90,000 clones, 76% seen once; the top ten hold 15%. Sequencing was performed on peripheral blood. The receptors were gathered from a man aged 60-69 years with COVID-19, enrolled during active disease.

CDR3 residues: CASSSGQGILKAFF. The CDR3 DNA follows: TGCGCCAGCAGCTCGGGACAGGGGATACTAAAAGCTTTCTTT. This sequence joins TRBV5-1 and TRBJ1-1; 10 bases fit TRBD1. The length of the CDR3 is 14 residues. The germline V gene has CDR1 SGHRS and CDR2 YFSETQ. Unmatched junction bases numbered 8, after V lost 3 bases and J lost 9 bases.

In DNA, the CDR3 is TGTGCCAGCAGCCAGGGACTTCCGTACTTC. Translation gives CASSQGLPYF. The V call is TRBV4-2, the J call TRBJ2-7; possible D gene TRBD2, 6 bases. The CDR3 runs to 10 residues. CDR1 is LGHNA and CDR2 is YNFKEQ in the germline V gene. Trimming shortened V by 3 bases and J by 12 bases, and 9 bases separated the two germline ends.

The rearrangement links TRBV5-6 to TRBJ2-7; 7 bases match TRBD1. This CDR3 has 14 residues. V trimming: 0 bases; J trimming: 3 bases; junction bases outside the gene matches: 3. Germline lookup yields CDR1 SGHDT and CDR2 YYEEEE. CDR3 residues: CASSLGQGVYEQYF. In DNA form, the CDR3 reads TGTGCCAGCAGCTTGGGGCAGGGGGTCTACGAGCAGTACTTC.

In this sample, this clone turned up once. The V and J genes are TRBV2 and TRBJ1-6, with TRBD1 as a possible D gene (6 bases). The V end was cut by 6 bases, the J end by 5 bases, with 26 bases between. This CDR3 is built from 19 residues. The V gene's germline CDR1 is SNHLY and CDR2 FYNNEI. The DNA of the CDR3 is TGTGCCAGCAGCGCGACTGGGACACGGATAAACCCCGATAATTCACCCCTCCACTTT. Translated: CASSATGTRINPDNSPLHF.

The rearrangement uses TRBV5-6 and TRBJ2-5, with 7 bases lining up with TRBD2. This CDR3 has 15 amino acids. The V gene end was trimmed by 5 bases and the J gene end by 5 bases; junction bases not matched to a gene: 12. CDR1 and CDR2 (germline): SGHDT, YYEEEE. The CDR3 region is CASRGGSGGLETQYF. The CDR3 DNA is TGTGCCAGCAGGGGCGGGAGTGGGGGTTTGGAGACCCAGTACTTC.

The gene calls are TRBV5-4 and TRBJ2-3, with 8 bases aligning to TRBD2. Germline-derived CDR1 and CDR2 are SGHNT and YYREEE (reference sequence). J gave up 8 bases and V 4 bases, and 12 bases lay outside the gene matches. This CDR3 has 15 amino acids. The CDR3 sequence: CASSQTSGRGATQYF. The CDR3 DNA reads as TGTGCCAGCAGCCAAACTAGCGGTCGGGGTGCTACGCAGTATTTT. The variable domain in full, with the rest retrieved from reference TRBV5-4 and TRBJ2-3, is ETGVTQSPTHLIKTRGQQVTLRCSSQSGHNTVSWYQQALGQGPQFIFQYYREEENGRGNFPPRFSGLQFPNYSSELNVNALELDDSALYLCASSQTSGRGATQYFGPGTRLTVL.

CDR3 protein: CASSPTENPGNTIYF. For the CDR3, the DNA is TGTGCCAGCTCACCAACAGAAAATCCTGGAAACACCATATATTTT. The chain couples TRBV18 to TRBJ1-3, with D unclear. Between the trimmed V and J ends, which lost 2 bases and 2 bases, there was a span of 10 bases. The CDR3 totals 15 residues. CDR1 and CDR2 (germline): KGHSH, LQKENI.

This clone was counted between two and nine times. The V call is TRBV6-5, the J call TRBJ1-6; no clear D. The CDR3 covers 13 residues. The germline CDR1 and CDR2 sequences are MNHEY and SVGAGI. Trimming removed 2 bases at V and 8 bases at J, with 7 bases between. The CDR3 coding sequence is TGTGCCAGCAGTTACCGGAGCGATTCACCCCTCCACTTT. Translation gives CASSYRSDSPLHF.

The chain joins TRBV5-4 to TRBJ2-7; weak D call: TRBD1 (6 bases). The CDR3 is made up of 17 amino acids. Trimming removed 0 bases from V and 0 bases from J, with 16 bases in between. Germline lookup yields CDR1 SGHNT and CDR2 YYREEE (reference sequence). The CDR3 is CASSLGGFGTSSYEQYF. Here the CDR3 DNA reads TGTGCCAGCAGCTTGGGGGGGTTTGGGACATCCTCCTACGAGCAGTACTTC.

This chain links TRBV6-5 with TRBJ2-6, with D perhaps matching TRBD1 (6 bases). Germline CDR1 and CDR2: MNHEY and SVGAGI. Trimming removed 8 bases at V and 0 bases at J, with 11 bases between. The CDR3 is made up of 15 amino acids. The CDR3: CASSGQYSGANVLTF. CDR3 DNA sequence: TGTGCCAGCTCAGGACAGTACTCTGGGGCCAACGTCCTGACTTTC.

The V gene is TRBV19, the J gene TRBJ2-1; TRBD1 is a possible D gene (6 bases). Per germline, CDR1 LNHDA and CDR2 SQIVND (reference sequence). The CDR3 totals 15 residues. V lost 4 bases, J lost 7 bases, and 17 bases lay in between. In DNA form, the CDR3 reads TGTGCCAGTAGTAGTGGACAGTTCGATGGGAATGAGCAGTTCTTC. Translated, it gives CASSSGQFDGNEQFF. The whole variable domain, remainder taken from reference TRBV19 and TRBJ2-1, is DGGITQSPKYLFRKEGQNVTLSCEQNLNHDAMYWYRQDPGQGLRLIYYSQIVNDFQKGDIAEGYSVSREKKESFPLTVTSAQKNPTAFYLCASSSGQFDGNEQFFGPGTRLTVL.

The chain employs TRBV3-1 (or the pseudogene TRBV3-2) and TRBJ2-7; 9 nucleotides agree with TRBD2. J was trimmed by 4 bases and V by 5 bases; bases with no gene match: 3. This CDR3 has 13 residues. Germline CDR1 and CDR2: LGHDT and YNNKEL (reference sequence). The CDR3 nucleotides read TGTGCCAGCAGCTTGCGGGGGGGTTACGAGCAGTACTTC. Its protein product is CASSLRGGYEQYF.

The V and J genes are TRBV18 and TRBJ1-4; 9 bases are a match to TRBD1. There are 14 residues in the CDR3. From germline, CDR1 is KGHSH and CDR2 LQKENI. V lost 5 bases to trimming and J lost 7 bases; unmatched junction nucleotides: 5. The CDR3 spells CASSTGTGSEKLFF. Written as DNA, the CDR3 is TGTGCCAGCTCAACCGGGACAGGGAGTGAAAAACTGTTTTTT.

CDR3 DNA: TGCGCCAGCAGCGCGGGACTGTACAATGAGCAGTTCTTC. Amino acids: CASSAGLYNEQFF. The chain has TRBV4-1 and TRBJ2-1, with D possibly being TRBD2 (6 bases). Trimming cost V 5 bases and J 4 bases, with 9 bases left between them. The CDR3 length is 13 residues. CDR1 and CDR2 from the germline V gene are MGHRA and YSYEKL.

The chain carries TRBV28 and TRBJ1-1; a possible D gene is TRBD1 (6 bases). Trimming removed 6 bases from V and 5 bases from J, with 19 bases in between. The length of the CDR3 is 15 residues. Germline V gives CDR1 MDHEN, CDR2 SYDVKM. The CDR3 is CASRNPDRLGTEAFF. DNA for the CDR3: TGTGCCAGCAGAAACCCCGACAGGTTAGGGACTGAAGCTTTCTTT.

The V call is TRBV19, the J call TRBJ1-1, with a weak D call TRBD1 (6 bases). CDR3 length equals 16 residues. V lost 4 bases, J lost 1 base, and 16 bases lay in between. In germline, CDR1 is LNHDA, CDR2 SQIVND (reference sequence). CDR3 in amino acids: CASSTTRGGANTEAFF. The CDR3 DNA is TGTGCCAGTAGTACCACAAGGGGGGGGGCGAACACTGAAGCTTTCTTT.

This chain links TRBV27 with TRBJ2-1; 9 bases are shared with TRBD2. Per germline, CDR1 MNHEY and CDR2 SMNVEV (reference sequence). V was clipped by 1 base and J by 7 bases; unmatched bases: 2. This CDR3 has 14 residues. The CDR3: CASSLFSGGNEQFF. Written as DNA, the CDR3 is TGTGCCAGCAGTTTATTTAGCGGGGGTAATGAGCAGTTCTTC.

This clone turned up a few times. The CDR3 nucleotides are TGTGCCAGCAGCTCTAGCGGGGGACCCTCCTACGAGCAGTACTTC. Its protein product is CASSSSGGPSYEQYF. The chain employs TRBV9 and TRBJ2-7; 10 nucleotides match TRBD2. The CDR3 is 15 amino acids. CDR1 SGDLS and CDR2 YYNGEE come from the germline V gene. J lost 0 bases, V lost 4 bases, and 4 bases had no gene match.

This chain uses TRBV9 with TRBJ1-1; 8 bases match TRBD1. The CDR3 has 14 residues. Germline loops: CDR1 SGDLS, CDR2 YYNGEE. J lost 2 bases, V lost 7 bases, and 7 bases had no gene match. In DNA form, the CDR3 reads TGTGCCAGCTCCCTCGGGACAGGTAACACTGAAGCTTTCTTT. Translation gives CASSLGTGNTEAFF.

This clone was picked up a small number of times. The J gene is TRBJ1-1, the V gene TRBV7-3, with D possibly TRBD1 on 5 matching bases. Germline CDR1 reads SGHTA; CDR2 reads FQGTGA. The CDR3 consists of 14 residues. V dropped 2 bases and J dropped 4 bases, with 11 bases sitting between them. CDR3 coding DNA: TGTGCCAGCAGCTTAGGGGCGATAGGCACTGAAGCTTTCTTT. It encodes CASSLGAIGTEAFF.

The rearrangement links TRBV6-5 to TRBJ2-7; 7 bases are shared with TRBD1. The V segment lost 0 bases and the J segment 4 bases; nucleotides outside the gene matches: 6. CDR1 MNHEY and CDR2 SVGAGI come from the germline V gene. The CDR3 is 15 amino acids. The chain's CDR3 is CASSYSPGQIYEQYF. The CDR3 coding sequence is TGTGCCAGCAGTTACTCCCCGGGACAGATATACGAGCAGTACTTC.

The genes are TRBV12-3 or TRBV12-4 and TRBJ2-7; TRBD2 matches at 7 bases. Trimming removed 6 bases from V and 5 bases from J; junction bases left unmatched: 7. The CDR3 totals 13 residues. CDR3 bases: TGTGCCAGCAGCTTTGGGACTACCCACGAGCAGTACTTC. Protein sequence: CASSFGTTHEQYF.

The gene calls are TRBV5-6 and TRBJ2-2; 7 nucleotides align to TRBD1. Germline V CDR1 and CDR2: SGHDT, YYEEEE. The CDR3 runs to 15 residues. Losses at the gene ends were 5 bases for V and 4 bases for J; bases not matched to a gene: 8. The CDR3 coding sequence is TGTGCCAGCAGGTCGGGGACAGAGATCACCGGGGAGCTGTTTTTT. It codes for CASRSGTEITGELFF.

This chain connects TRBV19 to TRBJ1-2; D call uncertain. Trimming shortened V by 6 bases and J by 5 bases, and 13 bases separated the two germline ends. CDR3 size: 13 residues. The V gene's germline CDR1 is LNHDA and CDR2 SQIVND (reference sequence). The CDR3 spells CASRQANLYGYTF. DNA for the CDR3: TGTGCCAGTAGGCAGGCCAACTTATATGGCTACACCTTC.

The CDR3 region has the DNA TGTGCCAGCAGCGTAGGACAGGGGGTCTATGGCTACACCTTC. It specifies CASSVGQGVYGYTF. The chain combines TRBV9 with TRBJ1-2, with 9 bases fitting TRBD1. Germline V gene data show CDR1 as SGDLS and CDR2 as YYNGEE. The CDR3 is 14 residues long. V shed 0 bases and J 4 bases; nucleotides not matched to a gene: 1.

Only a few counts were recorded for this clone. The V and J genes are TRBV7-9 and TRBJ2-1; no definite D call. The CDR3 length is 13 residues. Germline loops: CDR1 SEHNR, CDR2 FQNEAQ (reference sequence). The ends were cut back, 0 bases at V and 6 bases at J, with 6 bases in the middle. The CDR3 sequence: CASSLALFNEQFF. CDR3 in DNA: TGTGCCAGCAGCTTAGCCCTTTTCAATGAGCAGTTCTTC.

This chain uses TRBV5-1 with TRBJ1-1, with a weak D call TRBD1 (5 bases). Trimming shortened V by 0 bases and J by 7 bases, and 16 bases separated the two germline ends. In germline, CDR1 is SGHRS, CDR2 YFSETQ. The CDR3 loop spans 15 amino acids. The CDR3 reads CASSLATGVGSEAFF. CDR3 bases: TGCGCCAGCAGCTTGGCCACAGGCGTTGGTAGTGAAGCTTTCTTT.

This clone was seen repeatedly, ten times or more. This rearrangement joins TRBV12-5 to TRBJ2-7; D gene uncertain. CDR1 and CDR2 from the germline V gene are LGHNT and FRNRAP. The CDR3 is 11 amino acids. Trimming removed 2 bases from V and 6 bases from J, with 5 bases in between. The CDR3 region is CASGLSTEQYF. Written as DNA, the CDR3 is TGTGCTAGTGGTTTGAGCACCGAGCAGTACTTC. Full variable domain (outside the CDR3, taken from reference TRBV12-5 and TRBJ2-7): DARVTQTPRHKVTEMGQEVTMRCQPILGHNTVFWYRQTMMQGLELLAYFRNRAPLDDSGMPKDRFSAEMPDATLATLKIQPSEPRDSAVYFCASGLSTEQYFGPGTRLTVT.

Only a few counts were recorded for this clone. V and J are TRBV19 and TRBJ1-1; TRBD1 is a possible D gene (5 bases). V was shortened by 3 bases and J by 1 base, with 12 bases between the two germline ends. There are 15 residues in the CDR3. Per the germline V gene, CDR1 is LNHDA and CDR2 is SQIVND (reference sequence). The CDR3 sequence is CASSIVQGQNTEAFF. In nucleotides, the CDR3 is TGTGCCAGTAGTATTGTCCAGGGCCAGAACACTGAAGCTTTCTTT. The full variable domain, in which reference TRBV19 and TRBJ1-1 provide the parts outside the CDR3, is DGGITQSPKYLFRKEGQNVTLSCEQNLNHDAMYWYRQDPGQGLRLIYYSQIVNDFQKGDIAEGYSVSREKKESFPLTVTSAQKNPTAFYLCASSIVQGQNTEAFFGQGTRLTVV.

This chain uses TRBV18 with TRBJ1-2; the D gene is possibly TRBD1 (6 bases). CDR1 is KGHSH and CDR2 is LQKENI in the germline V gene. This CDR3 spans 15 amino acids. V lost 3 bases and J lost 8, with 19 bases in between. The CDR3 spells CASSPVGEGQLGYTF. The CDR3 bases are TGTGCCAGCTCACCGGTCGGGGAAGGACAGTTGGGCTACACCTTC.

The chain couples TRBV6-5 to TRBJ2-7; 11 bases line up with TRBD1. With V trimmed by 0 bases and J by 10 bases, 5 bases remained unmatched. In germline, CDR1 is MNHEY, CDR2 SVGAGI. The CDR3 spans 14 residues. The DNA of the CDR3 is TGTGCCAGCAGTTACTCTGGACAGGGGGCGTATCAGTACTTC. Its translation: CASSYSGQGAYQYF.

The chain is built from TRBV27 and TRBJ1-2; 12 bases map to TRBD1. The length of the CDR3 is 19 residues. Trimming removed 4 bases from V and 8 bases from J; junction bases left unmatched: 20. CDR1 and CDR2 from the germline V gene are MNHEY and SMNVEV (reference sequence). The CDR3, as DNA: TGTGCCAGCAGTTCCTCACGTCAAAGGGGGGACAGGGGGCCCTGGGGCTACACCTTC. Amino acid sequence: CASSSSRQRGDRGPWGYTF.